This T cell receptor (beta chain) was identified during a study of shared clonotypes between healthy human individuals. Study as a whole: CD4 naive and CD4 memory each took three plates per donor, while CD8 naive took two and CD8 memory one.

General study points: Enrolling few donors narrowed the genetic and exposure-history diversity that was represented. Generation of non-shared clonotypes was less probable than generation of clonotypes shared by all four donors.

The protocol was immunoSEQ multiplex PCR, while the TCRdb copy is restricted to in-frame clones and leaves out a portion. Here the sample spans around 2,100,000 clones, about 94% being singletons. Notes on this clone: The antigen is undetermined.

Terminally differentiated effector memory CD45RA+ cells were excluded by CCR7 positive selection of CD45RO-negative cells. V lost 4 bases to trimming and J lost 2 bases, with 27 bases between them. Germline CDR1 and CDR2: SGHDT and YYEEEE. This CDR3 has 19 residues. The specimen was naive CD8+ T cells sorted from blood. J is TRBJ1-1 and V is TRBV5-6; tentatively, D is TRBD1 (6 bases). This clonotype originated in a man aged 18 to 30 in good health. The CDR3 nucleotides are TGTGCCAGCAGCCTTGCCAGGGCAGGGGAATCGAGGGTTAACACTGAAGCTTTCTTT. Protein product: CASSLARAGESRVNTEAFF. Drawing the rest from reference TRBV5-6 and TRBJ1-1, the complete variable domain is DAGVTQSPTHLIKTRGQQVTLRCSPKSGHDTVSWYQQALGQGPQFIFQYYEEEERQRGNFPDRFSGHQFPNYSSELNVNALLLGDSALYLCASSLARAGESRVNTEAFFGQGTRLTVV.